These 10 T cell receptor beta chains were sequenced from one sample in a study of T cell responses to AZD1222 COVID-19 vaccine. The repertoire was sequenced with immunoSEQ multiplex PCR; TCRdb's copy has only in-frame clones and lacks some. This table holds some 86,000 clones, approximately 80% found once. The sample was peripheral blood, taken on day 0 of AZD1222 vaccination. Receptors were obtained from an adult in good health.

V usage is TRBV6-2 or TRBV6-3 and J usage is TRBJ1-5; 10 nucleotides agree with TRBD1. From germline, CDR1 is MNHEY and CDR2 SVGEGT. Trimming took 4 bases from V and 4 from J; bases not matched to a gene: 10. The CDR3 runs 17 residues. The CDR3 spells CASSSKRQGAPNQPQHF. The CDR3 nucleotides are TGTGCCAGCAGTTCCAAACGACAGGGGGCACCTAATCAGCCCCAGCATTTT.

The V call is TRBV29-1, the J call TRBJ1-1; D is ambiguous. V was trimmed by 6 bases and J by 2 bases, leaving 10 bases between them. The CDR3 runs to 12 residues. Looked up from germline, CDR1 is SQVTM and CDR2 is ANQGSEA. The CDR3 reads CSVRHENTEAFF. DNA for the CDR3: TGCAGCGTACGTCACGAAAACACTGAAGCTTTCTTT.

This clone has more than one count but fewer than ten. The V gene is TRBV4-1, the J gene TRBJ1-1, with D possibly matching TRBD1 (6 bases). V lost 0 bases to trimming and J lost 1 base, with 9 bases between them. This CDR3 is built from 15 residues. Germline CDR1 and CDR2: MGHRA and YSYEKL. The CDR3 DNA reads as TGCGCCAGCAGCCAAGAAAACAGGGAGAACACTGAAGCTTTCTTT. Amino acid sequence: CASSQENRENTEAFF.

The genes are TRBV30 and TRBJ2-2; D remains unclear. V was cut by 0 bases and J by 5 bases, with 7 bases left in between. The germline gives CDR1 GTSNPN, CDR2 SVGIG (reference sequence). The CDR3 totals 13 residues. The CDR3 here is CAWSVIKTGELFF. The CDR3 DNA reads as TGTGCCTGGAGTGTAATTAAGACCGGGGAGCTGTTTTTT.

This chain links TRBV19 with TRBJ2-5; D perhaps matches TRBD2 (7 bases). Germline lookup yields CDR1 LNHDA and CDR2 SQIVND (reference sequence). The ends were cut back, 6 bases at V and 5 bases at J, with 19 bases in the middle. This CDR3 spans 15 amino acids. CDR3 loop: CASRRGGGRWETQYF. The DNA for the CDR3 is TGTGCCAGTAGGAGAGGGGGGGGAAGGTGGGAGACCCAGTACTTC.

A remark on this clone: Other DNA sequences in this specimen translate into the identical CDR3. The chain carries TRBV19 and TRBJ1-5, with D uncertain. CDR1 and CDR2 from the germline V gene are LNHDA and SQIVND (reference sequence). The CDR3 has 14 residues. V lost 3 bases and J 1 base, leaving 7 bases between the germline ends. For the CDR3, the DNA is TGTGCCAGTAGTATTTCGAACAGCAATCAGCCCCAGCATTTT. Its translation is CASSISNSNQPQHF.

The V gene is TRBV5-5, the J gene TRBJ2-1; TRBD1 agrees at 11 bases. After removal of 6 bases from V and 7 bases from J, the junction contained 9 bases not matched to a gene. This CDR3 is 15 amino acids long. The germline V gene encodes CDR1 SGHKS and CDR2 YYEKEE (reference sequence). CDR3 region: CASTQGTGGRNEQFF. CDR3 DNA sequence: TGTGCCAGCACCCAAGGGACAGGGGGGCGGAATGAGCAGTTCTTC.

The chain carries TRBV2 and TRBJ2-1; TRBD2 agrees at 9 bases. Germline lookup yields CDR1 SNHLY and CDR2 FYNNEI. J lost 7 bases, V lost 8 bases, and 9 bases had no gene match. This CDR3 is built from 14 residues. CDR3 sequence reads: CASRRAGGSNEQFF. CDR3 DNA: TGTGCCAGCCGGAGGGCGGGAGGGTCGAATGAGCAGTTCTTC.

Of note for this clone: Other DNA sequences of this sample code for an identical CDR3. V is TRBV6-5 and J is TRBJ1-5, with D perhaps TRBD1 (6 bases). Trimming took off 6 bases at V and 7 bases at J, with 16 bases between the two ends. The CDR3 runs 14 residues. Germline assignment: CDR1 MNHEY and CDR2 SVGAGI. In DNA form, the CDR3 reads TGTGCCAGCAGGAGCACAGGGAGAGGCCAGCCCCAGCATTTT. Translated: CASRSTGRGQPQHF.

This clone was recorded only once. The chain links TRBV10-3 to TRBJ1-2, with D uncertain. V was clipped by 7 bases and J by 4 bases, with 10 bases between them. This CDR3 is built from 12 residues. Germline CDR1 reads ENHRY; CDR2 reads SYGVKD. CDR3 region: CAIKGTAYGYTF. The CDR3 bases are TGTGCCATCAAGGGAACAGCCTATGGCTACACCTTC.